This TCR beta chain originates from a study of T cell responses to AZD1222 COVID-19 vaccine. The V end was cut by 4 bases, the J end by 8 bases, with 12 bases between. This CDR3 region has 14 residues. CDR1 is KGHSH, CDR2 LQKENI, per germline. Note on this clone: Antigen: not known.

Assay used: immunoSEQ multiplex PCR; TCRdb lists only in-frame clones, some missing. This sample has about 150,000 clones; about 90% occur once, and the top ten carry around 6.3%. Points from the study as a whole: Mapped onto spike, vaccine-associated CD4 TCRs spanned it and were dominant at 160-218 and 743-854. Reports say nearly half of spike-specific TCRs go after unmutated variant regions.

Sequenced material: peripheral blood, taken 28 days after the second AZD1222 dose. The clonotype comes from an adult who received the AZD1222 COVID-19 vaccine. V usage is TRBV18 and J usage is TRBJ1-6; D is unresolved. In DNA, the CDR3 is TGTGCCAGCTCACGGGAGTCGGGAGATTCACCCCTCCACTTT. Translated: CASSRESGDSPLHF.